A selection of T cell receptor beta chains follows, all from one sample in a study of identical twins. TCRdb independently ran MiXCR on the 5' RACE reads; one entry per CDR3 protein. The sample gives approximately 210,000 distinct CDR3 sequences, under 8.5% of which show up once; more than 14% is in the top ten. The same data also went into a second study, on T cells expressing NK-cell markers.

Sequencing was performed on CD8+ T cells sorted from blood. All receptors derive from a woman between 18 and 29 years old in good health. The CDR3 runs from the conserved cysteine through the conserved F or W. The order of the fields is CDR3 DNA, CDR3 protein, clone size, D gene, J gene, V gene. A D gene is named only where the DNA matches it firmly. A row's size may be missing; if present it is once, few, many or a size class.

CDR3 DNA: TGCGCCAGCAGACCGACAGGGTCGGCCAATCAGCCCCAGCATTTT
CDR3 protein: CASRPTGSANQPQHF
clone size: NA
D gene: TRBD1
J gene: TRBJ1-5
V gene: TRBV5-1

CDR3 DNA: TGTGCCAGCAGCTGGTACCGGGGCACGGGCAGGAACACTGAAGCTTTCTTT
CDR3 protein: CASSWYRGTGRNTEAFF
clone size: few
D gene: NA
J gene: TRBJ1-1
V gene: TRBV11-2

CDR3 DNA: TGCGCCAGCAGCTTGGACGGGGGTATGAACGAGCAGTACTTC
CDR3 protein: CASSLDGGMNEQYF
clone size: NA
D gene: NA
J gene: TRBJ2-7
V gene: TRBV5-1

CDR3 DNA: TGCGCCAGCAGCCAAGGTCTTCTAGCCTTCGCCGGGGAGCTGTTTTTT
CDR3 protein: CASSQGLLAFAGELFF
clone size: NA
D gene: NA
J gene: TRBJ2-2
V gene: TRBV4-1

CDR3 DNA: TGTGCCTTCCACGGGACTAGCGTCGTGGGGCTAGGGAATGAGCAGTTCTTC
CDR3 protein: CAFHGTSVVGLGNEQFF
clone size: few
D gene: TRBD2
J gene: TRBJ2-1
V gene: TRBV30

CDR3 DNA: TGTGCCAGCGGTCGCCAATGGGGCCAGCCCCAGCATTTT
CDR3 protein: CASGRQWGQPQHF
clone size: few
D gene: NA
J gene: TRBJ1-5
V gene: TRBV12-3/TRBV12-4

CDR3 DNA: TGTGCCAGCAGTACCGACAGTTTCTATGGCTACACCTTC
CDR3 protein: CASSTDSFYGYTF
clone size: NA
D gene: NA
J gene: TRBJ1-2
V gene: TRBV12-3/TRBV12-4

CDR3 DNA: TGTGCCAGCAGTGAGGCGGCGGGGGCGACCGGGGAGCTGTTTTTT
CDR3 protein: CASSEAAGATGELFF
clone size: few
D gene: NA
J gene: TRBJ2-2
V gene: TRBV2

CDR3 DNA: TGTGCCAGCAGCGTAGGAGACTCCACAGATACGCAGTATTTT
CDR3 protein: CASSVGDSTDTQYF
clone size: many
D gene: NA
J gene: TRBJ2-3
V gene: TRBV9

CDR3 DNA: TGCAGCGTCGGAAGCGGACAGGGAGCCTCTGGAAACACCATATATTTT
CDR3 protein: CSVGSGQGASGNTIYF
clone size: few
D gene: TRBD1
J gene: TRBJ1-3
V gene: TRBV29-1

CDR3 DNA: TGCGCCAGCAGCTTGGAAGCGGGGGCCGCCCGCGAGCAGTACTTC
CDR3 protein: CASSLEAGAAREQYF
clone size: NA
D gene: TRBD2
J gene: TRBJ2-7
V gene: TRBV5-1

CDR3 DNA: TGCAGCGTCGCACTTCGGGGGGGTCAATACGAGCAGTACTTC
CDR3 protein: CSVALRGGQYEQYF
clone size: many
D gene: TRBD2
J gene: TRBJ2-7
V gene: TRBV29-1

CDR3 DNA: TGTGCCAGCAGCCCAGTTCTGGCAGAGACGACCGGGGAGCTGTTTTTT
CDR3 protein: CASSPVLAETTGELFF
clone size: NA
D gene: NA
J gene: TRBJ2-2
V gene: TRBV27

CDR3 DNA: TGTGCCAGCAGCTTAGTGGTGGGGGCTTATCCCTACAATGAGCAGTTCTTC
CDR3 protein: CASSLVVGAYPYNEQFF
clone size: many
D gene: NA
J gene: TRBJ2-1
V gene: TRBV7-9

CDR3 DNA: TGTGCCAGCAGCTTTCTAGGGAGCACTGAAGCTTTCTTT
CDR3 protein: CASSFLGSTEAFF
clone size: NA
D gene: NA
J gene: TRBJ1-1
V gene: TRBV11-2

CDR3 DNA: TGCGCCAGCAGCTTCAGGCCTAGCGGGAGTACCGGGGAGCTGTTTTTT
CDR3 protein: CASSFRPSGSTGELFF
clone size: few
D gene: TRBD2
J gene: TRBJ2-2
V gene: TRBV5-1

CDR3 DNA: TGTGCCAGCAGTTTGAGGGCACCAGACTACAATGAGCAGTTCTTC
CDR3 protein: CASSLRAPDYNEQFF
clone size: many
D gene: NA
J gene: TRBJ2-1
V gene: TRBV12-3/TRBV12-4

CDR3 DNA: TGTGCCAGCATGGGCGTTAGTAGCGACTACGAGCAGTACTTC
CDR3 protein: CASMGVSSDYEQYF
clone size: few
D gene: NA
J gene: TRBJ2-7
V gene: TRBV25-1

CDR3 DNA: TGTGCCAGCAGCACCACCCCCGGTTGGACAGGGAGTTCACCCCTCCACTTT
CDR3 protein: CASSTTPGWTGSSPLHF
clone size: NA
D gene: TRBD1
J gene: TRBJ1-6
V gene: TRBV5-4

CDR3 DNA: TGCGCCAGCAGCCAGAGTTTACACCAGGGGACTGAAGCTTTCTTT
CDR3 protein: CASSQSLHQGTEAFF
clone size: many
D gene: NA
J gene: TRBJ1-1
V gene: TRBV4-3

CDR3 DNA: TGTGCCAGCGCCACTCCGAACACCGGGGAGCTGTTTTTT
CDR3 protein: CASATPNTGELFF
clone size: few
D gene: NA
J gene: TRBJ2-2
V gene: TRBV6-1

CDR3 DNA: TGTGCCAGCAGCCTGCTAGCGGGGGGGTGGAATGAGCAGTTCTTC
CDR3 protein: CASSLLAGGWNEQFF
clone size: many
D gene: TRBD2
J gene: TRBJ2-1
V gene: TRBV7-3

CDR3 DNA: TGTGCCAGCAGTTTAAGGCACCTCAGTCGCAATCAGCCCCAGCATTTT
CDR3 protein: CASSLRHLSRNQPQHF
clone size: NA
D gene: NA
J gene: TRBJ1-5
V gene: TRBV12-3/TRBV12-4

CDR3 DNA: TGTGCCAGCAGTTACGATAGCGGGGGGGCCGACGAGCAGTACTTC
CDR3 protein: CASSYDSGGADEQYF
clone size: NA
D gene: TRBD2
J gene: TRBJ2-7
V gene: TRBV7-9

CDR3 DNA: TGTGCCAGCAGTTACGTAGGAGTTGGAACAGATACGCAGTATTTT
CDR3 protein: CASSYVGVGTDTQYF
clone size: NA
D gene: NA
J gene: TRBJ2-3
V gene: TRBV6-5

CDR3 DNA: TGTGCCAGCAGGGACACTGTATACGAGCAGTACTTC
CDR3 protein: CASRDTVYEQYF
clone size: many
D gene: NA
J gene: TRBJ2-7
V gene: TRBV27

CDR3 DNA: TGCGCCAGCAGCCAAGGGACGCGGGGGGGCCTCGAGCAGTACTTC
CDR3 protein: CASSQGTRGGLEQYF
clone size: NA
D gene: TRBD2
J gene: TRBJ2-7
V gene: TRBV4-1

CDR3 DNA: TGCAGTGCTAGTTTCCGATCGAAGCGTATCTACGAGCAGTACTTC
CDR3 protein: CSASFRSKRIYEQYF
clone size: few
D gene: NA
J gene: TRBJ2-7
V gene: TRBV20-1

CDR3 DNA: TGTGCCAGCAGCCGTAGCGGGTTCTACAATGAGCAGTTCTTC
CDR3 protein: CASSRSGFYNEQFF
clone size: NA
D gene: TRBD2
J gene: TRBJ2-1
V gene: TRBV3-1

CDR3 DNA: TGCGCCAGCAGCCAAGAGTGGGGCGGCGGGAACACTGAAGCTTTCTTT
CDR3 protein: CASSQEWGGGNTEAFF
clone size: few
D gene: NA
J gene: TRBJ1-1
V gene: TRBV4-3

CDR3 DNA: TGCAGCGTTGACCCTAGGGATACGCAGTATTTT
CDR3 protein: CSVDPRDTQYF
clone size: few
D gene: NA
J gene: TRBJ2-3
V gene: TRBV29-1

CDR3 DNA: TGTGCCACCCAGGACAGGGAAAACCAGTACTTC
CDR3 protein: CATQDRENQYF
clone size: few
D gene: TRBD1
J gene: TRBJ2-7
V gene: TRBV2

CDR3 DNA: TGTGCCAGCAGCTCATTGCAAACCGGGACAGGGGGCCGCACTTTTTACTCTGGAAACACCATATATTTT
CDR3 protein: CASSSLQTGTGGRTFYSGNTIYF
clone size: few
D gene: TRBD1
J gene: TRBJ1-3
V gene: TRBV7-1

CDR3 DNA: TGTGCCAGCAGTTTTAGCGGGGGCCTCTACGAGCAGTACTTC
CDR3 protein: CASSFSGGLYEQYF
clone size: few
D gene: TRBD2
J gene: TRBJ2-7
V gene: TRBV27

CDR3 DNA: TGCAGCGTTGACAGGGGGCCAAACTATGGCTACACCTTC
CDR3 protein: CSVDRGPNYGYTF
clone size: NA
D gene: TRBD1
J gene: TRBJ1-2
V gene: TRBV29-1

CDR3 DNA: TGTGCCAGCAGCGTAGATGAGGCCCCAGGGAACGAGCAGTACTTC
CDR3 protein: CASSVDEAPGNEQYF
clone size: few
D gene: NA
J gene: TRBJ2-7
V gene: TRBV9

CDR3 DNA: TGTGCCAGCAGCGTAAACTCTGGCAATGAGCAGTTCTTC
CDR3 protein: CASSVNSGNEQFF
clone size: few
D gene: NA
J gene: TRBJ2-1
V gene: TRBV9

CDR3 DNA: TGTGCCAGCAGTTTTCCTTCAAACTACAACAATGAGCAGTTCTTC
CDR3 protein: CASSFPSNYNNEQFF
clone size: many
D gene: NA
J gene: TRBJ2-1
V gene: TRBV12-3/TRBV12-4

CDR3 DNA: TGTGCCAGCAGCCAAGGGCCCAATGAGCAGTTCTTC
CDR3 protein: CASSQGPNEQFF
clone size: NA
D gene: NA
J gene: TRBJ2-1
V gene: TRBV14

CDR3 DNA: TGTGCCAGCAGCTTAGACGGGAGCTCCTACAATGAGCAGTTCTTC
CDR3 protein: CASSLDGSSYNEQFF
clone size: many
D gene: NA
J gene: TRBJ2-1
V gene: TRBV7-9

CDR3 DNA: TGCAGTGCGATCGACGCCCCCACCCAGTACTTC
CDR3 protein: CSAIDAPTQYF
clone size: few
D gene: NA
J gene: TRBJ2-5
V gene: TRBV20-1

CDR3 DNA: TGTGCCAGCAGCTCCATCGGAGGGACCGAGGCCTACGAGCAGTACTTC
CDR3 protein: CASSSIGGTEAYEQYF
clone size: few
D gene: NA
J gene: TRBJ2-7
V gene: TRBV6-1

CDR3 DNA: TGTGCCAGCAGCTTAGAAGGGCGCAGGGTAGGATCCTACGAGCAGTACTTC
CDR3 protein: CASSLEGRRVGSYEQYF
clone size: few
D gene: NA
J gene: TRBJ2-7
V gene: TRBV7-9